A selection of T cell receptor beta chains follows, all from one sample in a study of blood T cell repertoires in COVID-19. Clones were read by immunoSEQ multiplex PCR, and TCRdb kept only the in-frame ones, dropping some. The repertoire has about 490,000 clones, over 75% of them found once; the top ten carry more than 3%. The sequencing input was peripheral blood. These receptors were collected from a human donor in a cohort sampled during active COVID-19. Each CDR3 is given with its conserved first and last residue. The D gene is left open where the match is weak. Clone size is stated in some rows and not others, as once, few, many or a class when expanded.

j_gene,v_gene,abundance,d_gene,CDR3aa,CDR3nt
TRBJ1-1,TRBV14,-,-,CASSLRSWPNTEAFF,TGTGCCAGCAGCCTAAGATCATGGCCGAACACTGAAGCTTTCTTT
TRBJ1-2,TRBV30,-,TRBD1,CAWETQTGARSYGYTF,TGTGCCTGGGAAACACAAACAGGGGCTCGGAGCTATGGCTACACCTTC
TRBJ1-6,TRBV30,-,-,CALRLPPLLVHF,TGTGCCTTACGCCTACCGCCCCTGTTGGTCCACTTT
TRBJ2-2,TRBV30,-,TRBD2,CAWSAYWKRGNTGELFF,TGTGCCTGGAGTGCGTACTGGAAGCGGGGGAACACCGGGGAGCTGTTTTTT
TRBJ1-1,TRBV7-2,-,-,CASSLRRPLEAFF,TGTGCCAGCAGCTTAAGAAGACCCCTAGAGGCTTTCTTT
TRBJ2-3,TRBV7-3,-,-,CASSSQGSTDTQYF,TGTGCCAGCAGCTCACAGGGTAGTACAGATACGCAGTATTTT
TRBJ1-5,TRBV6-4,-,TRBD1,CASSPAGGNQPQHF,TGTGCCAGCAGTCCAGCAGGGGGGAATCAGCCCCAGCATTTT
TRBJ1-3,TRBV30,once,-,CAWNTGSSGNTIYF,TGTGCCTGGAATACAGGGAGCTCTGGAAACACCATATATTTT
TRBJ2-1,TRBV11-3,-,TRBD2,CASSLGGLAGNEQFF,TGTGCCAGCAGCTTAGGGGGGCTAGCGGGAAATGAGCAGTTCTTC
TRBJ2-2,TRBV5-1,-,TRBD2,CASLAGTNTGELFF,TGCGCCAGCTTAGCGGGGACGAACACCGGGGAGCTGTTTTTT
TRBJ2-7,TRBV5-1,-,-,CASRTSTVIPTYEQYF,TGCGCCAGCAGGACGTCCACAGTTATCCCTACCTACGAGCAGTACTTC
TRBJ1-2,TRBV10-3,-,-,CAISLEANYGYTF,TGTGCCATCAGTTTGGAGGCTAACTATGGCTACACCTTC
TRBJ1-2,TRBV10-3,-,TRBD1,CAISVRQGAVRDGYTF,TGTGCCATCAGTGTACGACAGGGGGCCGTTAGAGATGGCTACACCTTC
TRBJ1-4,TRBV27,-,TRBD1,CASSTGGREKLFF,TGTGCCAGCAGCACAGGGGGCAGGGAAAAACTGTTTTTT
TRBJ2-3,TRBV9,once,-,CASSRFIGGADTQYF,TGTGCCAGCAGCCGCTTTATAGGGGGGGCGGATACGCAGTATTTT
TRBJ2-5,TRBV9,-,-,CASSALRDQETQYF,TGTGCCAGCAGCGCCCTCCGGGACCAAGAGACCCAGTACTTC
TRBJ1-5,TRBV3-1/TRBV3-2,once,-,CASSQGGNQPQHF,TGTGCCAGCAGCCAGGGCGGCAATCAGCCCCAGCATTTT
TRBJ2-3,TRBV27,-,-,CASSLGNGDTQYF,TGTGCCAGCAGTTTAGGTAACGGGGATACGCAGTATTTT
TRBJ2-2,TRBV5-1,-,TRBD2,CASSLGGAGELFF,TGCGCCAGCAGTCTTGGGGGGGCCGGGGAGCTGTTTTTT
TRBJ2-7,TRBV21-1,-,-,CASSTHGHHYEQYF,TGTGCCAGCAGCACACACGGACACCACTACGAGCAGTACTTC
TRBJ1-1,TRBV11-1,-,TRBD1,CASSLRGQGNTEAFF,TGTGCCAGCAGCCTCCGTGGACAGGGGAACACTGAAGCTTTCTTT
TRBJ2-1,TRBV3-1/TRBV3-2,-,TRBD1,CASSPGGARANEQFF,TGTGCCAGCAGCCCAGGGGGCGCGAGAGCGAATGAGCAGTTCTTC
TRBJ2-5,TRBV3-1/TRBV3-2,-,TRBD2,CASSRRGREGETQYF,TGTGCCAGCAGCCGAAGAGGGCGGGAGGGAGAGACCCAGTACTTC
TRBJ2-7,TRBV10-3,-,-,CAISLAGATGEQYF,TGTGCCATCAGCCTTGCCGGAGCCACCGGCGAGCAGTACTTC
TRBJ2-7,TRBV4-2,once,-,CASISLGGGLSYEQYF,TGTGCCAGCATCTCTCTAGGGGGTGGGCTCTCCTACGAGCAGTACTTC
TRBJ2-3,TRBV7-3,-,TRBD2,CASSLDWTSGSTDTQYF,TGTGCCAGCAGCTTAGATTGGACTAGCGGTAGCACAGATACGCAGTATTTT
TRBJ2-7,TRBV11-2,-,-,CASAFSRDIAYEQYF,TGTGCCAGCGCTTTTTCCCGGGACATAGCCTACGAGCAGTACTTC
TRBJ2-1,TRBV2,-,-,CASSEGAVSGEQFF,TGTGCCAGCAGTGAAGGGGCCGTATCAGGGGAGCAGTTCTTC
TRBJ2-3,TRBV7-9,-,-,CASSLGGPDTQYF,TGTGCCAGCAGCTTAGGGGGGCCAGATACGCAGTATTTT
TRBJ1-4,TRBV19,-,-,CASTGTVATNEKLFF,TGTGCCAGTACCGGAACAGTTGCAACTAATGAAAAACTGTTTTTT
TRBJ1-1,TRBV12-5,-,TRBD1,CASGLDFGQGEAFF,TGTGCTAGTGGTTTAGACTTTGGACAGGGAGAAGCTTTCTTT
TRBJ2-5,TRBV6-1,-,-,CASSETTETQYF,TGTGCCAGCAGTGAAACTACGGAGACCCAGTACTTC
TRBJ2-5,TRBV6-2/TRBV6-3,-,TRBD2,CASSTIAGVETQYF,TGTGCCAGCAGTACTATAGCGGGAGTCGAGACCCAGTACTTC
TRBJ2-5,TRBV9,-,-,CASSVGVGGVPETQYF,TGTGCCAGCAGCGTAGGGGTCGGAGGGGTCCCGGAGACCCAGTACTTC
TRBJ2-7,TRBV5-5,-,-,CASSLEARLESYEQYF,TGTGCCAGCAGCTTGGAGGCCAGGCTGGAATCCTACGAGCAGTACTTC
TRBJ2-5,TRBV5-4,-,TRBD2,CASSGPGTSGRAEETQYF,TGTGCCAGCAGCGGCCCCGGGACTAGCGGGAGGGCCGAAGAGACCCAGTACTTC
TRBJ2-5,TRBV15,-,-,CATSRELREPAETQYF,TGTGCCACCAGCAGAGAATTAAGGGAGCCCGCAGAGACCCAGTACTTC
TRBJ1-1,TRBV5-1,-,TRBD1,CASSPWTGRNTEAFF,TGCGCCAGCAGCCCCTGGACAGGGAGGAACACTGAAGCTTTCTTT
TRBJ2-2,TRBV27,-,-,CASSLLRRGNTGELFF,TGTGCCAGCAGCCTCCTTCGCAGGGGGAACACCGGGGAGCTGTTTTTT
TRBJ2-1,TRBV7-3,-,-,CASSLEDGRTHNEQFF,TGTGCCAGCAGCTTAGAGGACGGGAGAACCCACAATGAGCAGTTCTTC
TRBJ2-7,TRBV28,-,TRBD2,CASRTHGLAGGHEQYF,TGTGCCAGCAGGACCCACGGACTAGCGGGAGGCCACGAGCAGTACTTC
TRBJ2-5,TRBV4-2,-,TRBD1,CASSPRDREETQYF,TGTGCCAGCAGCCCCCGGGACAGAGAAGAGACCCAGTACTTC
TRBJ1-1,TRBV15,-,-,CATSRGQNWNTEAFF,TGTGCCACCAGCAGAGGCCAAAACTGGAACACTGAAGCTTTCTTT
TRBJ1-1,TRBV6-5,-,-,CASSYSGGAYTEAFF,TGTGCCAGCAGTTATTCGGGGGGCGCGTACACTGAAGCTTTCTTT
TRBJ1-2,TRBV27,-,-,CASSQIYPGGYTF,TGTGCCAGCAGCCAGATCTATCCGGGTGGCTACACCTTC
TRBJ2-5,TRBV27,many,TRBD2,CASSSGGSSGETQYF,TGTGCCAGCAGTTCTGGCGGGAGCTCTGGGGAGACCCAGTACTTC
TRBJ2-3,TRBV27,once,-,CASRTGNTDTQYF,TGTGCCAGCAGGACGGGGAACACAGATACGCAGTATTTT
TRBJ1-1,TRBV6-5,once,-,CASARLENTEAFF,TGTGCCTCAGCGAGGCTGGAGAACACTGAAGCTTTCTTT
TRBJ2-7,TRBV7-2,once,-,CASSLASGSGSYEQYF,TGTGCCAGCAGCTTAGCAAGTGGGAGCGGGTCCTACGAGCAGTACTTC
TRBJ2-1,TRBV29-1,-,TRBD1,CSATGANYNEQFF,TGCAGCGCGACAGGGGCGAACTACAATGAGCAGTTCTTC
TRBJ2-7,TRBV5-4,-,TRBD2,CASSPRTSGYEQYF,TGTGCCAGCAGCCCACGGACTAGCGGCTACGAGCAGTACTTC
TRBJ2-7,TRBV28,-,TRBD1,CASSLSGGAQYEQYF,TGTGCCAGCAGTTTATCAGGGGGCGCACAGTACGAGCAGTACTTC
TRBJ2-4,TRBV6-1,-,TRBD1,CASSVLTGRIAKNIQYF,TGTGCCAGCAGTGTACTGACAGGGCGTATAGCCAAAAACATTCAGTACTTC
TRBJ1-1,TRBV7-3,once,-,CASSLRLQTEAFF,TGTGCCAGCAGCTTAAGGTTACAGACTGAAGCTTTCTTT